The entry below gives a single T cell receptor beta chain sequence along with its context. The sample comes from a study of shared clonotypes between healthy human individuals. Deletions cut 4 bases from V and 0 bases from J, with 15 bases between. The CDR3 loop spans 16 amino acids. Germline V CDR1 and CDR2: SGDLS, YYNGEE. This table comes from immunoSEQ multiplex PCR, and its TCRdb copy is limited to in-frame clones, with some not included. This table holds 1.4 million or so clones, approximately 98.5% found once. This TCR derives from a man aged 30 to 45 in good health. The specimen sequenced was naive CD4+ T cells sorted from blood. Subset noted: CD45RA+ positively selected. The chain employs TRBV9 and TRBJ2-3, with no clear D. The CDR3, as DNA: TGTGCCAGCAGCCCAACGCCGGGCCCCAGCACAGATACGCAGTATTTT. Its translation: CASSPTPGPSTDTQYF.